Only a few counts were recorded for the clone carrying this T cell receptor beta chain. These data belong to a study of blood T cell repertoires in COVID-19. The overall study: Nucleic acid was either cDNA or gDNA, and it came from T cells, B-cell-depleted T cells, or PBMCs.

The CDR3 contains 10 residues. V lost 10 bases to trimming and J lost 7 bases, with 10 bases between them. Germline CDR1 reads MNHEY; CDR2 reads SVGAGI. In the source study's methods: How many nucleated cells were present was estimated from reference gene primer amplification. Using immunoSEQ multiplex PCR, the repertoire was profiled, and TCRdb retains in-frame clones only, with some absent. V and J calls and clone size are those listed in that table; D and trimming were worked out from the DNA. The sample consists of fewer than 300,000 clones, around 85% of them appearing once. The TCR originated in a middle-aged man with active or convalescent COVID-19. Sequences were obtained from peripheral blood. J is TRBJ1-1 and V is TRBV6-5; D gene unclear. This CDR3 is CATRTVEAFF. CDR3 in DNA: TGTGCCACCAGAACGGTTGAAGCTTTCTTT.